What follows are 11 T cell receptor beta chains derived from one specimen sequenced in a study of shared clonotypes between healthy human individuals. Profiled with immunoSEQ multiplex PCR; TCRdb holds only in-frame clones, not every one. Of around 510,000 clones in the sample, about 96% were seen once. The sample taken for sequencing was naive CD4+ T cells sorted from blood. Sample subset: CD45RA+ positively selected. Source of these receptors: a woman in her twenties or thirties in good health.

The J gene is TRBJ2-7, the V gene TRBV5-4; 8 bases match TRBD2. The V segment lost 1 base and the J segment 5 bases; nucleotides outside the gene matches: 5. The germline CDR1 and CDR2 sequences are SGHNT and YYREEE (reference sequence). The CDR3 is 14 residues long. The CDR3 reads CASSLRGGSNEQYF. CDR3 coding DNA: TGTGCCAGCAGCTTGCGGGGGGGGTCCAACGAGCAGTACTTC.

The rearrangement links TRBV19 to TRBJ1-5, with D unclear. The V gene lost 5 bases and the J gene lost 2 bases, with 13 bases spanning the gap. The CDR3 has 15 residues. Germline CDR1 is LNHDA and CDR2 is SQIVND (reference sequence). The CDR3 loop reads CASSLVGGGNQPQHF. CDR3 sequence (DNA): TGTGCCAGTAGTCTGGTGGGAGGAGGCAATCAGCCCCAGCATTTT. Complete variable domain (other parts from reference TRBV19 and TRBJ1-5): DGGITQSPKYLFRKEGQNVTLSCEQNLNHDAMYWYRQDPGQGLRLIYYSQIVNDFQKGDIAEGYSVSREKKESFPLTVTSAQKNPTAFYLCASSLVGGGNQPQHFGDGTRLSIL.

The genes are TRBV9 and TRBJ2-7; 11 bases agree with TRBD2. The germline CDR1 and CDR2 sequences are SGDLS and YYNGEE. The CDR3 has 16 amino acids. Unmatched junction bases numbered 7, after V lost 3 bases and J lost 2 bases. CDR3 sequence reads: CASSASGTSGTYEQYF. Here the CDR3 DNA reads TGTGCCAGCAGCGCCTCCGGGACTAGCGGCACCTACGAGCAGTACTTC.

The chain joins TRBV5-4 to TRBJ2-7, with a tentative D call TRBD2 (5 bases). Germline CDR1 is SGHNT and CDR2 is YYREEE (reference sequence). Trimming shortened V by 6 bases and J by 0 bases, and 13 bases separated the two germline ends. The CDR3 loop spans 14 amino acids. Written as DNA, the CDR3 is TGTGCCAGCACCCTAGGAGGAGACTCCTACGAGCAGTACTTC. Amino acids: CASTLGGDSYEQYF.

The chain couples TRBV10-3 to TRBJ2-7; D is perhaps TRBD1 (6 bases). CDR1 is ENHRY and CDR2 is SYGVKD in the germline V gene. The V gene lost 10 bases and the J gene lost 0 bases, with 13 bases spanning the gap. The CDR3 sequence is 13 residues long. The CDR3 DNA sequence: TGTGCCAGCGCCAACAGGGACTCCTACGAGCAGTACTTC. Its protein product is CASANRDSYEQYF.

V is TRBV5-1 and J is TRBJ1-4, with 7 nucleotides matching TRBD1. Trimming took 0 bases from V and 5 from J; bases not matched to a gene: 7. The CDR3 runs 16 residues. CDR1 is SGHRS and CDR2 is YFSETQ in the germline V gene. The CDR3 protein is CASSLALGTANEKLFF. CDR3 in DNA: TGCGCCAGCAGCTTGGCCCTTGGGACAGCCAATGAAAAACTGTTTTTT. The variable domain in full, with the rest retrieved from reference TRBV5-1 and TRBJ1-4, is KAGVTQTPRYLIKTRGQQVTLSCSPISGHRSVSWYQQTPGQGLQFLFEYFSETQRNKGNFPGRFSGRQFSNSRSEMNVSTLELGDSALYLCASSLALGTANEKLFFGSGTQLSVL.

The chain uses TRBV7-6 and TRBJ1-2, with 7 bases fitting TRBD1. V lost 2 bases, J lost 2 bases, and 2 bases stayed unmatched. Per germline, CDR1 SGHVS and CDR2 FNYEAQ. This CDR3 has 14 amino acids. CDR3 residues: CASSLTQGNYGYTF. CDR3 sequence (DNA): TGTGCCAGCAGCTTAACACAGGGGAACTATGGCTACACCTTC. The entire variable domain, with the rest obtained from reference TRBV7-6 and TRBJ1-2, is as follows: GAGVSQSPRYKVTKRGQDVALRCDPISGHVSLYWYRQALGQGPEFLTYFNYEAQQDKSGLPNDRFSAERPEGSISTLTIQRTEQRDSAMYRCASSLTQGNYGYTFGSGTRLTVV.

CDR3 bases: TGTGCCAGCAGCGCGCGGGAAAAACTGTTTTTT. It encodes CASSAREKLFF. This chain uses TRBV7-9 with TRBJ1-4; D is unresolved. The CDR3 loop spans 11 amino acids. Between the trimmed V and J ends, which lost 5 bases and 8 bases, there was a span of 6 bases. Looked up from germline, CDR1 is SEHNR and CDR2 is FQNEAQ (reference sequence).

The gene calls are TRBV18 and TRBJ2-7; 12 positions agree with TRBD2. Trimming took 5 bases from V and 2 from J; bases not matched to a gene: 4. Germline assignment: CDR1 KGHSH and CDR2 LQKENI. The CDR3 is 15 amino acids. CDR3 in DNA: TGTGCCAGCTCATCGACTAGCGGGGGTACCTACGAGCAGTACTTC. It encodes CASSSTSGGTYEQYF.

This chain joins TRBV29-1 and TRBJ2-1; 8 nucleotides agree with TRBD1. The CDR3 totals 15 residues. The germline CDR1 and CDR2 sequences are SQVTM and ANQGSEA. Trimming cost V 6 bases and J 5 bases; bases outside gene matches: 12. The CDR3 reads CSVRRRTGTHNEQFF. CDR3 DNA sequence: TGCAGCGTCCGAAGAAGGACAGGGACTCACAATGAGCAGTTCTTC.

This sequence joins TRBV9 and TRBJ2-5; 7 bases are a match to TRBD1. CDR1 is SGDLS, CDR2 YYNGEE, per germline. The V gene end was trimmed by 3 bases and the J gene end by 1 base; junction bases not matched to a gene: 3. CDR3 length equals 14 residues. Here the CDR3 reads CASSGGQPQETQYF. The CDR3 nucleotides are TGTGCCAGCAGCGGGGGACAGCCCCAAGAGACCCAGTACTTC.